This T cell receptor beta chain was sequenced for a study of CD8+ T cells in alopecia areata. Once RNA had been extracted, it was reverse transcribed into cDNA to act as the sequencing template. The method was immunoSEQ multiplex PCR; TCRdb's version includes in-frame clones alone and lacks a portion of them. The sample includes 100,000 to 150,000 clones, roughly 61% of them seen just once. Worth noting for this clone: What it binds is unknown.

The authors sorted CD4+ and CD8+ T cells from PBMCs. CDR3 length: 17 amino acids. Germline CDR1 reads SGHKS; CDR2 reads YYEKEE (reference sequence). Trimming pared 5 bases from V and 0 bases from J, leaving 19 bases between. Study-level results: Mice showed TCR sharing more clearly than patients did, possibly owing to HLA.

The source of this sequence is a human donor with alopecia areata. The specimen comprised CD4+ T cells sorted from blood, sampled at week 0. The chain uses TRBV5-5 and TRBJ2-3; D possibly corresponds to TRBD1 (6 bases). The CDR3 reads CASRRSGTPRSTDTQYF. The DNA for the CDR3 is TGTGCCAGCAGGAGGTCCGGGACACCCCGAAGCACAGATACGCAGTATTTT.